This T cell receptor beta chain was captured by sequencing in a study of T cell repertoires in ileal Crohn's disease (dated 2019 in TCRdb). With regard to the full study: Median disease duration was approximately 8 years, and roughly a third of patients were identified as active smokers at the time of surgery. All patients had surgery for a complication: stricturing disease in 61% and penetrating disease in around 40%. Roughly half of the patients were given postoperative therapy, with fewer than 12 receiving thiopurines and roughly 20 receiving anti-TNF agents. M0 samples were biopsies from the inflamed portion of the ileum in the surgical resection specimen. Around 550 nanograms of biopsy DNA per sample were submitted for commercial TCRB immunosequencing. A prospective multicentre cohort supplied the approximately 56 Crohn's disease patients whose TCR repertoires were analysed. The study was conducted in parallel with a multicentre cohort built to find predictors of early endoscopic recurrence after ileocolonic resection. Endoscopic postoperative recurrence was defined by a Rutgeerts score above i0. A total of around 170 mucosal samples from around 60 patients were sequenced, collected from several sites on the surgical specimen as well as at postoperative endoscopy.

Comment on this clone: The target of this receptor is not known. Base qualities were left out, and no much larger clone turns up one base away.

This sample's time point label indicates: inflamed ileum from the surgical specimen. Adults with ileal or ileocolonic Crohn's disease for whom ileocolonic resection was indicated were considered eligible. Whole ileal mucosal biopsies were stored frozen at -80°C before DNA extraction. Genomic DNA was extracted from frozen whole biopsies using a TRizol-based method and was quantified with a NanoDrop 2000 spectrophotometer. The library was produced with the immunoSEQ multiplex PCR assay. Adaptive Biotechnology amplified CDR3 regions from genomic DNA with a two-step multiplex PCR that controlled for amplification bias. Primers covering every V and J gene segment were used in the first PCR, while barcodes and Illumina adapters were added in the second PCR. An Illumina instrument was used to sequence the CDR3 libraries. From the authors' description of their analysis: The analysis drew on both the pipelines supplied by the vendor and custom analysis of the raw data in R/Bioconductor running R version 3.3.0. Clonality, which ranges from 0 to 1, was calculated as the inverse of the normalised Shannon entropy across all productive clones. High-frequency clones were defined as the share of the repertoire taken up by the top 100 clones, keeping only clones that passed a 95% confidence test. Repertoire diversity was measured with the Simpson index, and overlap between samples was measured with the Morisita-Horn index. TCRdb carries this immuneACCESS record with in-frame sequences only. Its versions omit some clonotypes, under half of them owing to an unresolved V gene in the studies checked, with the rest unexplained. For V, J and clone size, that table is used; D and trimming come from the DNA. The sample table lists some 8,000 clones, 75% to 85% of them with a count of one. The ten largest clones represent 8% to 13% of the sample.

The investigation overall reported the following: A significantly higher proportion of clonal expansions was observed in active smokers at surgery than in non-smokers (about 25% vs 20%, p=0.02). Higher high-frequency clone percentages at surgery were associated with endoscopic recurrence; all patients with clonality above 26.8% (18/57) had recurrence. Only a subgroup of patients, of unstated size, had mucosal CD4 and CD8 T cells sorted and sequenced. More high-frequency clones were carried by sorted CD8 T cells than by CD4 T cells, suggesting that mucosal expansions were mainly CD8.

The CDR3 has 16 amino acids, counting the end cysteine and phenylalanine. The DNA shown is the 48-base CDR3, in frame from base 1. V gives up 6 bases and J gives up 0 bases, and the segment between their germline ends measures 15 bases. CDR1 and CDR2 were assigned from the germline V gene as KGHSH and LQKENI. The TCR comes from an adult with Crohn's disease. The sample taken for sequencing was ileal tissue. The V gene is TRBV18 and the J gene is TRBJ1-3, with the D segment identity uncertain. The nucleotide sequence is TGTGCCAGCTCCCTCGATGGGAGCTCCTCTGGAAACACCATATATTTT. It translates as CASSLDGSSSGNTIYF.